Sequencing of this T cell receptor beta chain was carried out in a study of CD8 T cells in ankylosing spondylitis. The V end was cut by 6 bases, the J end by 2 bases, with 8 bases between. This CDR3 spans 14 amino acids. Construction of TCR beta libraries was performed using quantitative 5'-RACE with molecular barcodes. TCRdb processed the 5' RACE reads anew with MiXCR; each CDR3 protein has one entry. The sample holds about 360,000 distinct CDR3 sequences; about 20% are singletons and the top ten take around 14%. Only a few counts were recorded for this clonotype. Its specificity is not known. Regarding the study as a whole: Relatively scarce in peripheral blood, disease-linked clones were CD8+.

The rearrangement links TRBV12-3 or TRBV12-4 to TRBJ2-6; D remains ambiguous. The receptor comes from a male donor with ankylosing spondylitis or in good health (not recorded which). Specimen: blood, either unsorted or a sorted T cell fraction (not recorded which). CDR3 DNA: TGTGCCAGCAGGAGGTTTACTGGGGCCAACGTCCTGACTTTC. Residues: CASRRFTGANVLTF.